Included here is one T cell receptor beta chain sequence, with context. Its target is not known. The V and J ends lost 6 bases and 3 bases respectively, with 11 bases between them. Germline V gene sequence: CDR1 SGDLS, CDR2 YYNGEE. This CDR3 contains 13 residues. TCRdb keeps only in-frame clones here, not all; method: immunoSEQ multiplex PCR. The repertoire holds about 75,000 clones, with 85% to 90% as singletons. This sample stems from a study of OX40 agonist ivuxolimab in advanced cancers. The wider study: Hepatocellular carcinoma, melanoma, renal cell or head and neck cancer was diagnosed in the dose-escalation patients. Patients were about 83% male with ages roughly 23 to 79, mean 60.

General study points: Clonal expansion from baseline to week 6 occurred in both CD4+ and CD8+ T cells.

V is TRBV9 and J is TRBJ2-3, with D perhaps being TRBD1 or TRBD2 (5 bases each). The clonotype was recovered from an adult with an advanced solid tumor such as melanoma, head and neck, liver or kidney cancer. The sequenced sample was CD4+ or CD8+ T cells sorted from blood, obtained in a trial of the OX40 agonist ivuxolimab. CDR3 protein: CASNPGTTDTQYF. CDR3 nucleotides: TGTGCCAGCAACCCCGGGACGACAGATACGCAGTATTTT.